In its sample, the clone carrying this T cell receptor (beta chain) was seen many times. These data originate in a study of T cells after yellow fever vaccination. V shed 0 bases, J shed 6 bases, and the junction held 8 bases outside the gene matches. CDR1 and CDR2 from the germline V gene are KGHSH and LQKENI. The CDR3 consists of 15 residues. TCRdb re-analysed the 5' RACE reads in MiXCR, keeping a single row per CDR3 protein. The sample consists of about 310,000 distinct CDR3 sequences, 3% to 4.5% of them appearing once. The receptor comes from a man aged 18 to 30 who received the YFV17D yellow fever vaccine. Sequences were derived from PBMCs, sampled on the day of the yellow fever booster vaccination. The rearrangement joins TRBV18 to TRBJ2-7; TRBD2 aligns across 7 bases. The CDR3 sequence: CASSPPWGRASEQYF. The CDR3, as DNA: TGTGCCAGCTCACCACCCTGGGGGAGGGCCAGCGAGCAGTACTTC.